A single sample is the source of the 30 T cell receptor beta chains below, sequenced in a study of T cells in Graves' hyperthyroidism and ophthalmopathy (dated by TCRdb to about 2019). The library was obtained by multiplex PCR. Sequencing used an Illumina HiSeq 2000. Amplification of TCR beta CDR3 regions was carried out from RNA transcripts. A first-round RT-PCR of the TCR CDR3 used the HTBI primer set with the Qiagen OneStep RT-PCR kit. Clones were called with MiXCR by TCRdb after fastp trimmed the public reads at Q25, and only in-frame beta chains were retained. Records with the same CDR3 protein are collapsed into one entry carrying the most frequent genes and DNA. This sample has roughly 400,000 distinct CDR3 sequences in its table, and 15% to 17% of those were observed once. Roughly 26% of the sample rests with the top ten. Sequencing input: blood. The receptors were sampled from a woman between 18 and 29 years old with Graves' hyperthyroidism that later progressed to Graves' ophthalmopathy.

This clonotype showed up just a few times. The V call is TRBV6-1, the J call TRBJ2-6; the D call may be TRBD1 or TRBD2 (5 bases each). In germline, CDR1 is MNHNS, CDR2 SASEGT. CDR3 length: 18 residues. V was shortened by 4 bases and J by 0 bases, with 16 bases between the two germline ends. CDR3 sequence reads: CASSGGWGPTSGANVLTF. CDR3 nucleotides: TGTGCCAGCAGTGGGGGGTGGGGACCGACCTCTGGGGCCAACGTCCTGACTTTC.

This clonotype was seen ten or more times. This chain joins TRBV30 and TRBJ1-2; tentative D call: TRBD1 (6 bases). V was cut by 5 bases and J by 0 bases, with 10 bases left in between. The germline V gene encodes CDR1 GTSNPN and CDR2 SVGIG (reference sequence). This CDR3 region has 13 residues. In DNA form, the CDR3 reads TGTGCCTGGGGAGGGGGAGCTAACTATGGCTACACCTTC. Its translation is CAWGGGANYGYTF.

This clonotype was picked up many times. This chain connects TRBV29-1 to TRBJ2-7; 10 nucleotides align to TRBD2. Germline V gene data show CDR1 as SQVTM and CDR2 as ANQGSEA. The J segment lost 8 bases and the V segment lost 4 bases, leaving 11 bases of the junction unmatched. The CDR3 is 14 amino acids. CDR3 nucleotides: TGCAGCGTTGTAGGACTAGCGGAGGGAGATAAGCAGTACTTC. It yields the protein CSVVGLAEGDKQYF.

This clonotype came up many times. This chain joins TRBV12-3 or TRBV12-4 and TRBJ1-1; TRBD1 is a possible D gene (5 bases). V dropped 8 bases and J dropped 0 bases, with 16 bases sitting between them. This CDR3 is built from 15 residues. In DNA, the CDR3 is TGTGCCAGCGCCCCCGGGACCGAGATGAACACTGAAGCTTTCTTT. Amino acid sequence: CASAPGTEMNTEAFF.

This clonotype has at least ten counts. The V call is TRBV28, the J call TRBJ1-5; TRBD1 might be the D (5 bases). Trimming stripped 1 base from V and 6 bases from J, with 13 bases between. The CDR3 is made up of 15 amino acids. Germline V gene sequence: CDR1 MDHEN, CDR2 SYDVKM. CDR3 protein: CASSLFRGGSQPQHF. CDR3 sequence (DNA): TGTGCCAGCAGTTTATTTAGGGGAGGGAGTCAGCCCCAGCATTTT.

This clonotype was recorded at least ten times. The genes are TRBV6-1 and TRBJ2-1, with D perhaps given as TRBD1 or TRBD2 (5 bases each). This CDR3 is built from 14 residues. The germline V gene encodes CDR1 MNHNS and CDR2 SASEGT. The V end lost 6 bases, the J end lost 9 bases, and 18 bases lay between the germline ends. CDR3: CASRTRDRHSEQFF. CDR3 coding DNA: TGTGCCAGCAGAACCCGGGACCGGCATAGTGAGCAGTTCTTC.

This clonotype was picked up a small number of times. The chain is built from TRBV12-3 or TRBV12-4 and TRBJ2-4, with 9 bases fitting TRBD1. V was pared by 4 bases and J by 5 bases, with 6 bases of the junction left unmatched. The CDR3 has 15 amino acids. The DNA for the CDR3 is TGTGCCAGCAGTTCCAGACAGGGGGGGGAAAACATTCAGTACTTC. Its protein is CASSSRQGGENIQYF.

In its sample, this clonotype was seen many times. The chain uses TRBV18 and TRBJ2-3; TRBD2 aligns across 7 bases. The germline V gene encodes CDR1 KGHSH and CDR2 LQKENI. Trimming cost V 3 bases and J 2 bases; bases outside gene matches: 8. This CDR3 contains 16 residues. Written as DNA, the CDR3 is TGTGCCAGCTCACCGTCGATTCTAGCGGACACAGATACGCAGTATTTT. This translates into CASSPSILADTDTQYF.

The chain couples TRBV27 to TRBJ2-2, with 7 bases aligning to TRBD2. Germline CDR1 reads MNHEY; CDR2 reads SMNVEV (reference sequence). Unmatched junction bases numbered 7, after V lost 3 bases and J lost 3 bases. The CDR3 contains 16 residues. The CDR3: CASSFVSGLHTGELFF. As DNA, the CDR3 is TGTGCCAGCAGTTTTGTTAGCGGGTTACACACCGGGGAGCTGTTTTTT.

There are many counts of this clonotype. The rearrangement joins TRBV27 to TRBJ2-3, with 10 bases fitting TRBD1. The CDR3 contains 19 residues. The germline CDR1 and CDR2 sequences are MNHEY and SMNVEV (reference sequence). Trimming cost V 5 bases and J 0 bases; bases outside gene matches: 14. CDR3 sequence (DNA): TGTGCCAGCAGTAAGCAAATCCCGGGACAGGGGTCTAGCACAGATACGCAGTATTTT. Encoded protein: CASSKQIPGQGSSTDTQYF.

This clonotype has a handful of counts. This sequence joins TRBV15 and TRBJ2-3; 8 positions agree with TRBD2. J gave up 2 bases and V 7 bases, and 5 bases lay outside the gene matches. The CDR3 totals 14 residues. The germline V gene encodes CDR1 LNHNV and CDR2 YYDKDF (reference sequence). The CDR3: CATKTSGNTDTQYF. CDR3 nucleotides: TGTGCCACCAAAACTAGCGGCAACACAGATACGCAGTATTTT.

Regarding this clonotype: This clone may be a read error of a much larger clone one base away. This chain links TRBV28 with TRBJ2-1; 9 nucleotides match TRBD2. Per the germline V gene, CDR1 is MDHEN and CDR2 is SYDVKM. The CDR3 is 14 residues long. For the CDR3, the DNA is TGTGCCAGCAATTTAGCGGGAGCCTACAATGAGCAGTTCTTC. Translating it yields CASNLAGAYNEQFF.

This clonotype was counted ten times or more. This rearrangement joins TRBV9 to TRBJ2-3; TRBD2 aligns across 7 bases. J was trimmed by 3 bases and V by 4 bases; bases with no gene match: 11. Germline loops: CDR1 SGDLS, CDR2 YYNGEE. The CDR3 is 16 residues long. Here the CDR3 reads CASSPGGVSVTDTQYF. CDR3 nucleotides: TGTGCCAGCAGCCCGGGAGGAGTTTCGGTGACAGATACGCAGTATTTT.

There are a few counts of this clonotype. The rearrangement joins TRBV10-3 to TRBJ2-3; D ambiguous. Trimming cost V 6 bases and J 8 bases, with 12 bases left between them. Looked up from germline, CDR1 is ENHRY and CDR2 is SYGVKD. This CDR3 is 12 amino acids long. For the CDR3, the DNA is TGTGCCATCAGGGATGCAGCTGGTACGCAGTATTTT. This gives the protein CAIRDAAGTQYF.

This clonotype appeared once. It may be a read error: a sequence one base away is much more abundant. In DNA, the CDR3 is TGTGCCAGCATCTTAGCCCCCGGGGCCCAGTACTTC. Protein product: CASILAPGAQYF. The V call is TRBV7-2, the J call TRBJ2-5, with a tentative D call TRBD2 (5 bases). CDR3 length equals 12 residues. Germline CDR1 and CDR2: SGHTA and FQGNSA.

This clonotype was counted ten times or more. This chain uses TRBV3-1 with TRBJ2-5; D remains ambiguous. Trimming took 0 bases from V and 2 from J, leaving 10 bases between them. This CDR3 contains 15 residues. The germline gives CDR1 LGHDT, CDR2 YNNKEL (reference sequence). The CDR3 DNA follows: TGTGCCAGCAGCCAAGATGCGGCGGAACAAGAGACCCAGTACTTC. Protein product: CASSQDAAEQETQYF.

The chain recombines TRBV12-3 or TRBV12-4 with TRBJ2-7, with TRBD1 identical over 8 bases. This CDR3 is 14 amino acids long. J was trimmed by 6 bases and V by 5 bases; bases with no gene match: 9. The CDR3 DNA is TGTGCCAGCAGTCGAACAGGGGGGATTAGCGAGCAGTACTTC. Translation: CASSRTGGISEQYF.

CDR3 protein: CASSVEPRQGSGELFF. CDR3 DNA: TGTGCCAGCAGCGTAGAACCCCGACAGGGCTCCGGGGAGCTGTTTTTT. V is TRBV9 and J is TRBJ2-2; 7 bases match TRBD1. Trimming took 0 bases from V and 6 from J; bases not matched to a gene: 8. This CDR3 is built from 16 residues. CDR1 and CDR2 (germline): SGDLS, YYNGEE.

Here the CDR3 DNA reads TGTGCCAGCAGTGAGGACAGGTTAAGCACAGATACGCAGTATTTT. Residues: CASSEDRLSTDTQYF. V usage is TRBV2 and J usage is TRBJ2-3, with 7 bases fitting TRBD1. The CDR3 covers 15 residues. The V and J ends lost 3 bases and 0 bases, in that order; junction bases with no gene match: 3. The V gene's germline CDR1 is SNHLY and CDR2 FYNNEI.

This chain connects TRBV13 to TRBJ2-6; D call uncertain. Germline V gene data show CDR1 as PRHDT and CDR2 as FYEKMQ (reference sequence). The CDR3 loop spans 15 amino acids. V lost 2 bases and J 0 bases, leaving 5 bases between the germline ends. CDR3 nucleotide sequence: TGTGCCAGCAGCTTACAATCCTCTGGGGCCAACGTCCTGACTTTC. This codes for CASSLQSSGANVLTF.

This clonotype was counted only a few times. The chain has TRBV9 and TRBJ1-5; 11 bases match TRBD1. J gave up 6 bases and V 0 bases, and 2 bases lay outside the gene matches. Germline values: CDR1 SGDLS, CDR2 YYNGEE. The CDR3 has 15 amino acids. This chain's CDR3 is CASSVEGQGVQPQHF. CDR3 bases: TGTGCCAGCAGCGTAGAGGGACAGGGGGTTCAGCCCCAGCATTTT. Full variable domain (remainder filled in from reference TRBV9 and TRBJ1-5): DSGVTQTPKHLITATGQRVTLRCSPRSGDLSVYWYQQSLDQGLQFLIQYYNGEERAKGNILERFSAQQFPDLHSELNLSSLELGDSALYFCASSVEGQGVQPQHFGDGTRLSIL.

The chain joins TRBV7-3 to TRBJ2-2; TRBD2 might be the D (7 bases). Trimming removed 5 bases at V and 7 bases at J, with 17 bases between. Germline V gene sequence: CDR1 SGHTA, CDR2 FQGTGA. The CDR3 runs 15 residues. CDR3 sequence (DNA): TGTGCCAGCAGCGCCCTGGGGGGGCAGGTCGGGGAGCTGTTTTTT. Translating it yields CASSALGGQVGELFF. Together with reference TRBV7-3 and TRBJ2-2, the CDR3 gives the full variable domain: GAGVSQTPSNKVTEKGKYVELRCDPISGHTALYWYRQSLGQGPEFLIYFQGTGAADDSGLPNDRFFAVRPEGSVSTLKIQRTERGDSAVYLCASSALGGQVGELFFGEGSRLTVL.

This clonotype has only a few counts. The rearrangement uses TRBV9 and TRBJ1-4; D not certain. Per germline, CDR1 SGDLS and CDR2 YYNGEE. V shed 4 bases and J shed 7 bases, with 17 bases lying between them. This CDR3 has 15 residues. The CDR3 region is CASSHGAGVGEKLFF. CDR3 DNA sequence: TGTGCCAGCAGCCACGGTGCCGGGGTGGGTGAAAAACTGTTTTTT.

This clonotype was detected only a few times. The rearrangement links TRBV29-1 to TRBJ2-5; D possibly corresponds to TRBD2 (5 bases). V lost 7 bases to trimming and J lost 2 bases, with 11 bases between them. The germline gives CDR1 SQVTM, CDR2 ANQGSEA. The CDR3 sequence is 12 residues long. DNA for the CDR3: TGCAGCGCTTACGGGGAGCAAGAGACCCAGTACTTC. Its protein is CSAYGEQETQYF.

At least ten counts were recorded for this clonotype. This chain links TRBV11-2 with TRBJ2-7; unclear D gene. This CDR3 is 13 amino acids long. V was trimmed by 1 base and J by 3 bases, leaving 7 bases between them. From germline, CDR1 is SGHAT and CDR2 FQNNGV. The DNA for the CDR3 is TGTGCCAGCAGCTTAGGTCGGGTCTACGAGCAGTACTTC. Its translation: CASSLGRVYEQYF.

This rearrangement joins TRBV4-1 to TRBJ1-2; D gene unclear. V was pared by 0 bases and J by 5 bases, with 10 bases between. The CDR3 totals 14 residues. Germline V gives CDR1 MGHRA, CDR2 YSYEKL. CDR3 sequence (DNA): TGCGCCAGCAGCCAAGATACGACGGTTTATGGCTACACCTTC. It yields the protein CASSQDTTVYGYTF.

In the case of this clonotype: This may arise from a read error, as a much more abundant clone is one base away. V is TRBV15 and J is TRBJ2-7, with TRBD1 as a possible D gene (8 bases). Germline CDR1 and CDR2: LNHNV and YYDKDF (reference sequence). The CDR3 is 11 residues long. Trimming left V 11 bases short and J 8 bases short, with 16 bases between. Here the CDR3 DNA reads TGTGCCGCCACAGGGGGGGTCAAGCAGTACTTC. Its translation is CAATGGVKQYF.

This clonotype was counted many times. The chain uses TRBV28 and TRBJ2-3; 8 nucleotides line up with TRBD2. This CDR3 contains 15 residues. CDR1 is MDHEN and CDR2 is SYDVKM in the germline V gene. Trimming took 7 bases from V and 0 from J; bases not matched to a gene: 6. CDR3 DNA sequence: TGTGCCAGCAATCCTCGGGGGGGTAGCACAGATACGCAGTATTTT. Translated, it gives CASNPRGGSTDTQYF.

Ten or more counts support this clonotype. The chain has TRBV7-9 and TRBJ1-1; D is unclear. The CDR3 loop spans 12 amino acids. The germline V and J ends were trimmed by 3 bases and 5 bases, with 7 bases remaining between them. Germline loops: CDR1 SEHNR, CDR2 FQNEAQ (reference sequence). CDR3 sequence (DNA): TGTGCCAGCAGCTTTCACCGGACTGAAGCTTTCTTT. Its translation: CASSFHRTEAFF. Using reference TRBV7-9 and TRBJ1-1 for the parts outside the CDR3, the full variable domain is DTGVSQNPRHKITKRGQNVTFRCDPISEHNRLYWYRQTLGQGPEFLTYFQNEAQLEKSRLLSDRFSAERPKGSFSTLEIQRTEQGDSAMYLCASSFHRTEAFFGQGTRLTVV.

This clonotype was observed many times. The chain employs TRBV19 and TRBJ2-1, with 10 nucleotides matching TRBD2. With 6 bases clipped from V and 8 bases from J, the junction kept 13 bases outside the gene matches. The CDR3 covers 16 residues. CDR1 is LNHDA and CDR2 is SQIVND in the germline V gene (reference sequence). The CDR3 DNA sequence: TGTGCCAGTAGGGCTTTCGGTCTAGCGGGAGTGGATGAGCAGTTCTTC. This encodes CASRAFGLAGVDEQFF.